The next 23 T cell receptor beta chains were all read from a single sample in a study of T cells in Graves' hyperthyroidism and ophthalmopathy. There were TCR beta CDR3 regions amplified from RNA transcripts. RT-PCR in the first round (using the HTBI primer set) targeted the TCR CDR3. From the multiplex PCR reads, TCRdb called clonotypes with MiXCR, one entry per CDR3 protein. The table shows about 400,000 distinct CDR3 sequences, with approximately 15% occurring only once. Sequencing was done on a sample of blood. The receptors originated from a man between 18 and 29 years old with Graves' ophthalmopathy.

There are many counts of this clonotype. This chain links TRBV4-2 with TRBJ2-1, with D tentatively TRBD2 (6 bases). Germline CDR1 is LGHNA and CDR2 is YNFKEQ. The CDR3 covers 15 residues. V was clipped by 1 base and J by 4 bases, with 11 bases between them. The CDR3 protein is CASSQARGAYNEQFF. CDR3 DNA sequence: TGTGCCAGCAGCCAAGCGCGGGGAGCTTACAATGAGCAGTTCTTC.

V usage is TRBV6-1 and J usage is TRBJ2-5; D is ambiguous. CDR3 length equals 13 residues. V dropped 2 bases and J dropped 0 bases, with 4 bases sitting between them. Germline V gene sequence: CDR1 MNHNS, CDR2 SASEGT. The CDR3 loop is CASSEPYQETQYF. CDR3 nucleotide sequence: TGTGCCAGCAGTGAACCTTACCAAGAGACCCAGTACTTC.

As for this clonotype: Because the CDR3 is missing its conserved closing phenylalanine or tryptophan, this is likely a read error. The chain couples TRBV5-1 to TRBJ2-3; unclear D gene. Trimming took 0 bases from V and 5 from J, leaving 4 bases between them. The CDR3 is 12 amino acids. The germline gives CDR1 SGHRS, CDR2 YFSETQ. CDR3 residues: CASSLVQDTQYL. The CDR3 coding sequence is TGCGCCAGCAGCTTGGTGCAAGATACGCAGTATTTA.

Comment on this clonotype: Possible read error: a much larger clone is one base away. The chain joins TRBV12-3 or TRBV12-4 to TRBJ2-1, with TRBD2 matching over 9 bases. The CDR3 sequence is 15 residues long. CDR3 in DNA: TGTACCAGCGGTCTGAGGGCGGGGGGGGGCAATGAGCAGTTCTTC. This gives the protein CTSGLRAGGGNEQFF.

The table lists this clonotype with many counts. This sequence joins TRBV3-1 and TRBJ2-1; 11 bases are shared with TRBD2. Trimming cost V 3 bases and J 3 bases; bases outside gene matches: 4. Germline V gives CDR1 LGHDT, CDR2 YNNKEL (reference sequence). The CDR3 loop spans 16 amino acids. The CDR3 bases are TGTGCCAGCAGCCACCAAGGACTAGCGGGCTACAATGAGCAGTTCTTC. Protein product: CASSHQGLAGYNEQFF.

This clonotype was detected only a few times. The rearrangement uses TRBV27 and TRBJ1-2, with D maybe TRBD1 (6 bases). CDR1 and CDR2 from the germline V gene are MNHEY and SMNVEV (reference sequence). The germline V and J ends were trimmed by 2 bases and 4 bases, with 14 bases remaining between them. This CDR3 comprises 15 residues. CDR3 in amino acids: CASSLRLGHSYGYTF. For the CDR3, the DNA is TGTGCCAGCAGTTTACGATTGGGACACAGCTATGGCTACACCTTC.

Many counts were recorded for this clonotype. This CDR3 is CAWSRTGDYQPQHF. The CDR3 DNA reads as TGTGCCTGGAGTAGGACAGGGGATTATCAGCCCCAGCATTTT. The genes are TRBV30 and TRBJ1-5; TRBD1 aligns across 9 bases. The germline gives CDR1 GTSNPN, CDR2 SVGIG (reference sequence). Losses at the gene ends were 2 bases for V and 5 bases for J; bases not matched to a gene: 4. The CDR3 is 14 amino acids.

This clonotype was detected many times. The V and J genes are TRBV6-1 and TRBJ2-1, with 7 bases that match TRBD1. The ends lost 4 bases at V and 5 bases at J; junction bases unmatched: 5. Germline values: CDR1 MNHNS, CDR2 SASEGT. The CDR3 is 14 amino acids. CDR3 protein: CASSARGNHNEQFF. DNA of the CDR3: TGTGCCAGCAGTGCCAGGGGGAACCACAATGAGCAGTTCTTC.

This clonotype was counted many times. CDR3 DNA sequence: TGTGCCAGCAGTTTATCCGCAGGGGGCGCCTACACAGATACGCAGTATTTT. Translating gives CASSLSAGGAYTDTQYF. The gene calls are TRBV27 and TRBJ2-3; 8 bases agree with TRBD1. Losses at the gene ends were 0 bases for V and 2 bases for J; bases not matched to a gene: 7. Germline CDR1 and CDR2: MNHEY and SMNVEV (reference sequence). This CDR3 has 17 amino acids.

This clonotype was observed many times. The chain links TRBV30 to TRBJ1-1; D is unclear. Germline CDR1 and CDR2: GTSNPN and SVGIG (reference sequence). This CDR3 is built from 11 residues. With 2 bases removed from V and 8 bases from J, the gap between germline ends came to 9 bases. This CDR3 is CAWSHTNEAFF. The CDR3 DNA follows: TGTGCCTGGAGTCACACAAACGAAGCTTTCTTT.

CDR3 bases: TGCGCCAGCAGCTTGGAACAGGGGGCACGTGAGACCCAGTACTTC. Translated: CASSLEQGARETQYF. The rearrangement links TRBV5-1 to TRBJ2-5; 9 bases match TRBD1. Trimming cost V 0 bases and J 5 bases; bases outside gene matches: 5. CDR1 and CDR2 (germline): SGHRS, YFSETQ. The CDR3 spans 15 residues.

This clonotype showed up many times. The CDR3 nucleotides read TGTGCCAGCAGTTACCAGGGTTCCAAAAACATTCAGTACTTC. Translating it yields CASSYQGSKNIQYF. V gene TRBV6-5 combines with J gene TRBJ2-4; weak D call: TRBD1 (5 bases). V lost 2 bases to trimming and J lost 2 bases, with 7 bases between them. The V gene's germline CDR1 is MNHEY and CDR2 SVGAGI. The CDR3 totals 14 residues.

The chain links TRBV5-1 to TRBJ1-2, with a possible D match to TRBD1 (6 bases). Trimming took off 2 bases at V and 6 bases at J, with 17 bases between the two ends. Per the germline V gene, CDR1 is SGHRS and CDR2 is YFSETQ. The CDR3 is 15 amino acids. The CDR3: CASSLWAGGQDGYTF. In DNA form, the CDR3 reads TGCGCCAGCAGCTTATGGGCCGGGGGGCAGGATGGCTACACCTTC.

Ten or more counts support this clonotype. The gene calls are TRBV27 and TRBJ2-5, with 8 bases that match TRBD1. The V and J ends lost 5 bases and 7 bases, in that order; junction bases with no gene match: 9. Germline CDR1 and CDR2: MNHEY and SMNVEV (reference sequence). The CDR3 consists of 14 residues. The CDR3: CASSVLEGTGTQYF. The CDR3 DNA is TGTGCCAGCAGTGTCCTGGAGGGGACAGGGACCCAGTACTTC.

This clonotype appeared many times. The chain couples TRBV6-1 to TRBJ2-7; perhaps TRBD2 as D (8 bases). Germline values: CDR1 MNHNS, CDR2 SASEGT. There are 15 residues in the CDR3. The V end was cut by 10 bases, the J end by 0 bases, with 19 bases between. The DNA for the CDR3 is TGTGCCACCAGGCGCGGGGGGACAGACTCCTACGAGCAGTACTTC. Residues: CATRRGGTDSYEQYF.

The chain combines TRBV18 with TRBJ2-7, with TRBD2 matching 9 bases. Germline CDR1 is KGHSH and CDR2 is LQKENI. The CDR3 consists of 16 residues. V lost 3 bases and J lost 6; bases outside the gene matches: 12. The CDR3 reads CASSPNVAGGAREQYF. DNA of the CDR3: TGTGCCAGCTCACCGAACGTGGCGGGAGGGGCACGCGAGCAGTACTTC.

For this clonotype: One junction end does not reproduce the germline sequence, and a read error may be involved. This chain links TRBV2 with TRBJ2-7; TRBD1 matches 7 bases. The CDR3 extends over 12 amino acids. Germline-derived CDR1 and CDR2 are SNHLY and FYNNEI. CDR3 in DNA: TGTGCCAGCAGAAGACAGGGCTACGAGCGGTACTTC. Translation gives CASRRQGYERYF.

This clonotype occurred many times. V and J are TRBV5-1 and TRBJ2-1, with TRBD2 identical over 9 bases. The CDR3 loop spans 16 amino acids. Germline V gives CDR1 SGHRS, CDR2 YFSETQ. Trimming at V came to 0 bases and at J to 2 bases, leaving 3 bases not matched to a gene. This chain's CDR3 is CASSLAGGGAYNEQFF. CDR3 nucleotides: TGCGCCAGCAGCTTGGCCGGCGGGGGGGCCTACAATGAGCAGTTCTTC.

This clonotype has a count of ten or more. V and J are TRBV2 and TRBJ2-7; perhaps TRBD1 as D (5 bases). V lost 6 bases, J lost 6 bases, and 12 bases lay in between. Germline CDR1 SNHLY, CDR2 FYNNEI. The CDR3 totals 12 residues. Here the CDR3 DNA reads TGTGCCAGCAGGATTCAGGGCACCGAGCAGTACTTC. Encoded protein: CASRIQGTEQYF. Together with reference TRBV2 and TRBJ2-7, the CDR3 gives the full variable domain: EPEVTQTPSHQVTQMGQEVILRCVPISNHLYFYWYRQILGQKVEFLVSFYNNEISEKSEIFDDQFSVERPDGSNFTLKIRSTKLEDSAMYFCASRIQGTEQYFGPGTRLTVT.

On this clonotype itself: A single base separates this from a much larger clone, so it may be a read error. The V call is TRBV5-1, the J call TRBJ2-1; perhaps TRBD2 as D (6 bases). The ends were cut back, 0 bases at V and 6 bases at J, with 10 bases in the middle. The CDR3 has 14 residues. Germline V gene data show CDR1 as SGHRS and CDR2 as YFSETQ. The CDR3 spells CASSLVGSGNEQFF. Here the CDR3 DNA reads TGCGCCAGCAGCTTGGTGGGTAGCGGCAATGAGCAGTTCTTC.

This clonotype was counted at least ten times. V gene TRBV29-1 combines with J gene TRBJ2-7; 7 bases agree with TRBD1. V lost 2 bases and J lost 4; bases outside the gene matches: 8. The CDR3 is made up of 14 amino acids. Germline values: CDR1 SQVTM, CDR2 ANQGSEA. The CDR3 DNA sequence: TGCAGCGTTGAAATGGGGACAGAGGGTTACGAGCAGTACTTC. Protein product: CSVEMGTEGYEQYF.

In this sample, this clonotype turned up many times. The chain has TRBV4-1 and TRBJ1-2; 8 bases map to TRBD1. The CDR3 spans 13 residues. The germline gives CDR1 MGHRA, CDR2 YSYEKL. After removal of 1 base from V and 7 bases from J, the junction contained 2 bases not matched to a gene. The chain's CDR3 is CASSQGTGFGYTF. The CDR3 DNA follows: TGCGCCAGCAGCCAAGGGACAGGGTTTGGCTACACCTTC.

This chain joins TRBV28 and TRBJ1-6, with TRBD1 matching over 11 bases. CDR1 MDHEN and CDR2 SYDVKM come from the germline V gene. This CDR3 is 16 amino acids long. V dropped 5 bases and J dropped 6; count of bases not matched to a gene: 6. CDR3 bases: TGTGCCAGCAGTCCACCCGGGACAGGGGGTAATTCACCCCTCCACTTT. Protein sequence: CASSPPGTGGNSPLHF.